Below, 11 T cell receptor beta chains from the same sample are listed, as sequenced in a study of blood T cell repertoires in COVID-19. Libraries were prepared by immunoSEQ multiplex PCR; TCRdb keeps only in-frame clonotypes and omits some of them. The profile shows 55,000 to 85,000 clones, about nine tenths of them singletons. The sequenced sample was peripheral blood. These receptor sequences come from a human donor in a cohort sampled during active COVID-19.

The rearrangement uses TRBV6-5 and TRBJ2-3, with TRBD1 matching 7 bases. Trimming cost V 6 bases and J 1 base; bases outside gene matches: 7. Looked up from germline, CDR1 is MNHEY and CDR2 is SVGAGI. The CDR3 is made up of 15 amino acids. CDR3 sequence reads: CASSADRDGTDTQYF. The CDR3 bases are TGTGCCAGCAGCGCCGACAGGGATGGCACAGATACGCAGTATTTT.

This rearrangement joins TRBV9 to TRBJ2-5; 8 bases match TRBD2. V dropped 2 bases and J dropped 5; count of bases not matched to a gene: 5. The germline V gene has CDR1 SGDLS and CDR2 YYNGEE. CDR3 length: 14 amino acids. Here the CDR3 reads CASSVAGGIETQYF. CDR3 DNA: TGTGCCAGCAGCGTCGCGGGGGGAATCGAGACCCAGTACTTC.

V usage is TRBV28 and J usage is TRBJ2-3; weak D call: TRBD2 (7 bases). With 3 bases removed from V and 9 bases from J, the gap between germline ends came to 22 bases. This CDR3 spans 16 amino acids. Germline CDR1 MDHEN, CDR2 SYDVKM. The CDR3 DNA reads TGTGCCAGCAGTTTGGGCCGGGGGGCGTTGACGGAGACGCAGTATTTT. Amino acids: CASSLGRGALTETQYF.

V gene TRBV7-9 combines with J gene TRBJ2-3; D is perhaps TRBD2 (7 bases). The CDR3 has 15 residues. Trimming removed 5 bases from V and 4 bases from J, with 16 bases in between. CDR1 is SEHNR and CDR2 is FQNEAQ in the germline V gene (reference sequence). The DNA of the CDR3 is TGTGCCAGCAGCCAGGGGAGGGGGAGAGCAGATACGCAGTATTTT. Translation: CASSQGRGRADTQYF.

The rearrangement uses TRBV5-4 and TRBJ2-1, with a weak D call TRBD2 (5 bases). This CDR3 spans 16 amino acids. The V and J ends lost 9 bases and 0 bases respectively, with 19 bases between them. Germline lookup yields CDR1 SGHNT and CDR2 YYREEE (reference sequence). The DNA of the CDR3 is TGTGCCACCTCAGACCCCGGAGAGGGCTCCTACAATGAGCAGTTCTTC. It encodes CATSDPGEGSYNEQFF.

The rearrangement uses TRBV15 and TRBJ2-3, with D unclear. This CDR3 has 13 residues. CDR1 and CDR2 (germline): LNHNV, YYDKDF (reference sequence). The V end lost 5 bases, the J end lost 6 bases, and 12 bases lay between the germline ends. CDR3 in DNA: TGTGCCACCAGCGCGAACCTCGGGGATACGCAGTATTTT. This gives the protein CATSANLGDTQYF.

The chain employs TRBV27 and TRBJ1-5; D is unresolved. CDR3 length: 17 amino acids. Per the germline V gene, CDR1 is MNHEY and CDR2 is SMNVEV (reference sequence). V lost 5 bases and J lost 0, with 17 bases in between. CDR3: CASSVRYTADSNQPQHF. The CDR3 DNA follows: TGTGCCAGCAGTGTGAGGTATACGGCAGATAGCAATCAGCCCCAGCATTTT.

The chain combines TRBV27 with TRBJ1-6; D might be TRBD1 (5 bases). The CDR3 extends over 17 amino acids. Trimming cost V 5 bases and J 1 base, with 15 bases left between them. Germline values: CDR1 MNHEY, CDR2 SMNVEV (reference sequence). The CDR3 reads CASSPTGGSSYNSPLHF. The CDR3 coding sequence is TGTGCCAGCAGTCCCACGGGGGGGTCTTCCTATAATTCACCCCTCCACTTT.

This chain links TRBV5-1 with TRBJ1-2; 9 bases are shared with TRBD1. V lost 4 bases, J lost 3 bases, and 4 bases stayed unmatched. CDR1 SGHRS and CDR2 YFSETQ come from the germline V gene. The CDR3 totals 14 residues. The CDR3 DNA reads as TGCGCCAGCAGCAGTCGACAGGGGGACTATGGCTACACCTTC. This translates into CASSSRQGDYGYTF.

CDR3 loop: CASTTPRVGGGGEKLFF. The CDR3 region has the DNA TGTGCCAGCACCACTCCCAGGGTCGGCGGGGGGGGTGAAAAACTGTTTTTT. The chain joins TRBV28 to TRBJ1-4, with a weak D call TRBD1 (5 bases). This CDR3 spans 17 amino acids. The V and J ends lost 7 bases and 7 bases respectively, with 25 bases between them. CDR1 is MDHEN, CDR2 SYDVKM, per germline.

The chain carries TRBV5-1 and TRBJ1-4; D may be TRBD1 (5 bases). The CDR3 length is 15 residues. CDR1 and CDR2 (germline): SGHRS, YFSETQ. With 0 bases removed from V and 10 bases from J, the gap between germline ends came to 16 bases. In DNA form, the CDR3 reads TGCGCCAGCAGCTTGGAGGGACTAGCTCCTGCAAAACTGTTTTTT. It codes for CASSLEGLAPAKLFF.